The entry below gives a single TCR beta chain sequence along with its context. Its antigen remains unknown. These data originate in a study of blood T cells in healthy people across ages. Study-level points and caveats: A roughly linear age-dependent decrease characterized TCR beta diversity per million T cells.

Each donor gave 9.5 to 10 milliliters of peripheral blood. The authors isolated at least 6.5 million PBMCs per sample. With a J-beta primer mix and a sample-barcoded 5' primer, a second PCR ran about 7 to 12 cycles. With 12 random nucleotides, a template-switch adaptor tagged each individual cDNA molecule. In TCRdb, the 5' RACE reads were re-called with MiXCR into one record per CDR3 protein. The data hold around 900,000 distinct CDR3 sequences, with roughly 50% observed a single time. This CDR3 contains 14 residues. The material sequenced was blood. This sequence joins TRBV21-1 and TRBJ2-1; TRBD1, the table's D call, was not compared with the DNA. TRBV21-1 corresponds to a pseudogene. The TCR comes from a woman in her sixties or seventies in good health. CDR3 in amino acids: CASSKIRACNEQFF. CDR3 coding DNA: TGTGCCAGCAGCAAGATCAGGGCATGCAATGAACAGTTCTTC.